A single sample gave rise to the 20 T cell receptor beta chains below, sequenced in a study of cytomegalovirus exposure and HLA in healthy donors. The study ran its PCR with 60 Vbeta and 13 Jbeta primers. Some clones are missing from TCRdb's copy, which holds only in-frame ones; the method was immunoSEQ multiplex PCR. The profile shows 140,000 to 150,000 clones, approximately 72% of them singletons. The sequenced sample was PBMCs. The receptors were gathered from a woman aged 55-75 years in good health and CMV-seronegative.

This chain links TRBV5-4 with TRBJ2-2; 7 bases are shared with TRBD1. V trimming: 4 bases; J trimming: 5 bases; junction bases outside the gene matches: 8. Per the germline V gene, CDR1 is SGHNT and CDR2 is YYREEE (reference sequence). This CDR3 is 15 amino acids long. In DNA form, the CDR3 reads TGTGCCAGCAGCCCTCCCTCAGGGGGTACCGGGGAGCTGTTTTTT. This translates into CASSPPSGGTGELFF.

This chain connects TRBV28 to TRBJ2-7, with a weak D call TRBD2 (6 bases). Germline-derived CDR1 and CDR2 are MDHEN and SYDVKM. The germline V and J ends were trimmed by 8 bases and 3 bases, with 17 bases remaining between them. The CDR3 totals 14 residues. The CDR3 DNA reads as TGTGCCAGCCCCCCGCGGGGTGGCAGCTACGAGCAGTACTTC. Protein product: CASPPRGGSYEQYF.

The table lists this clone with a few counts. The rearrangement joins TRBV4-2 to TRBJ1-2, with D possibly TRBD1 on 6 matching bases. Germline CDR1 is LGHNA and CDR2 is YNFKEQ. Deletions cut 0 bases from V and 3 bases from J, with 8 bases between. The CDR3 has 14 residues. CDR3 region: CASSQEGADYGYTF. The CDR3 DNA reads as TGTGCCAGCAGCCAAGAGGGGGCCGACTATGGCTACACCTTC.

The gene calls are TRBV2 and TRBJ1-4, with TRBD1 matching over 8 bases. J was trimmed by 7 bases and V by 6 bases; bases with no gene match: 10. CDR3 length equals 15 residues. The V gene's germline CDR1 is SNHLY and CDR2 FYNNEI. The CDR3, as DNA: TGTGCCAGCAGCCCCCGGACAGGGACGAGTGAAAAACTGTTTTTT. It encodes CASSPRTGTSEKLFF.

The chain is built from TRBV19 and TRBJ1-2; no definite D call. V lost 0 bases to trimming and J lost 8 bases, with 13 bases between them. The CDR3 sequence is 14 residues long. The germline V gene has CDR1 LNHDA and CDR2 SQIVND (reference sequence). The CDR3 DNA follows: TGTGCCAGTAGTATAGATGGAGGCCTGAAGGGCTACACCTTC. Protein sequence: CASSIDGGLKGYTF. Complete variable domain (other parts from reference TRBV19 and TRBJ1-2): DGGITQSPKYLFRKEGQNVTLSCEQNLNHDAMYWYRQDPGQGLRLIYYSQIVNDFQKGDIAEGYSVSREKKESFPLTVTSAQKNPTAFYLCASSIDGGLKGYTFGSGTRLTVV.

The chain couples TRBV6-1 to TRBJ2-7, with TRBD1 matching 11 bases. The J segment lost 4 bases and the V segment lost 11 bases, leaving 7 bases of the junction unmatched. The V gene's germline CDR1 is MNHNS and CDR2 SASEGT. The CDR3 spans 13 residues. CDR3 amino acids: CAGRTGGNYEQYF. As DNA, the CDR3 is TGTGCCGGAAGGACAGGGGGCAATTACGAGCAGTACTTC.

The chain has TRBV10-3 and TRBJ2-7; weak D call: TRBD2 (6 bases). The germline V gene has CDR1 ENHRY and CDR2 SYGVKD. Trimming took 1 base from V and 6 from J, leaving 10 bases between them. This CDR3 spans 13 amino acids. The CDR3 reads CAISELGGVEQYF. The CDR3 DNA follows: TGTGCCATCAGTGAGTTAGGAGGGGTCGAGCAGTACTTC.

V and J are TRBV25-1 and TRBJ1-6; tentative D call: TRBD1 (6 bases). Germline loops: CDR1 MGHDK, CDR2 SYGVNS. The CDR3 loop spans 14 amino acids. With 4 bases removed from V and 7 bases from J, the gap between germline ends came to 11 bases. CDR3 bases: TGTGCCAGCAGTGCTCAGACAGGCAATTCACCCCTCCACTTT. The encoded protein is CASSAQTGNSPLHF.

V usage is TRBV7-2 and J usage is TRBJ2-1; tentative D call: TRBD2 (6 bases). This CDR3 comprises 15 residues. Trimming took 2 bases from V and 7 from J, leaving 15 bases between them. Looked up from germline, CDR1 is SGHTA and CDR2 is FQGNSA. The CDR3 region has the DNA TGTGCCAGCAGCTTAAGGTCCGGACTACTAAATGAGCAGTTCTTC. Amino acid sequence: CASSLRSGLLNEQFF.

V and J are TRBV6-5 and TRBJ2-1; D ambiguous. V lost 4 bases and J lost 3, with 4 bases in between. The CDR3 totals 12 residues. Germline V lookup: CDR1 MNHEY, CDR2 SVGAGI. The CDR3 DNA reads TGTGCCAGCAGTTCTAACTACAATGAGCAGTTCTTC. Translation: CASSSNYNEQFF.

The rearrangement joins TRBV2 to TRBJ2-2; D remains ambiguous. V was clipped by 2 bases and J by 6 bases, with 7 bases between them. This CDR3 region has 13 residues. Germline V gene sequence: CDR1 SNHLY, CDR2 FYNNEI. In DNA form, the CDR3 reads TGTGCCAGCAGTGAATTAGAAGCCGGGGAGCTGTTTTTT. Translation gives CASSELEAGELFF. The entire variable domain, with the rest obtained from reference TRBV2 and TRBJ2-2, is as follows: EPEVTQTPSHQVTQMGQEVILRCVPISNHLYFYWYRQILGQKVEFLVSFYNNEISEKSEIFDDQFSVERPDGSNFTLKIRSTKLEDSAMYFCASSELEAGELFFGEGSRLTVL.

Note on this clone: An end of the junction does not agree with germline; a read error may underlie this. The chain couples TRBV19 to TRBJ1-1; no firm D call. Germline V CDR1 and CDR2: LNHDA, SQIVND (reference sequence). The CDR3 has 12 residues. CDR3 region: CASGIQNTEAFF. The CDR3 bases are TGTGCCAGTGGTATCCAGAACACTGAAGCTTTCTTT.

Only a few counts were recorded for this clone. The chain links TRBV27 to TRBJ1-2, with 10 bases lining up with TRBD1. CDR3 length: 13 amino acids. The germline gives CDR1 MNHEY, CDR2 SMNVEV (reference sequence). V shed 6 bases, J shed 2 bases, and the junction held 0 bases outside the gene matches. In DNA form, the CDR3 reads TGTGCCAGCAGGGGACAGGGGAACTATGGCTACACCTTC. This encodes CASRGQGNYGYTF.

V is TRBV27 and J is TRBJ2-3; 12 bases agree with TRBD2. This CDR3 region has 16 residues. Germline V gene data show CDR1 as MNHEY and CDR2 as SMNVEV (reference sequence). Germline trimming cut 4 bases from V and 8 bases from J; bases unmatched to any gene: 10. CDR3 residues: CASSSPSGGAVATQYF. The DNA of the CDR3 is TGTGCCAGCAGTTCCCCTAGCGGGGGGGCCGTGGCTACGCAGTATTTT.

This rearrangement joins TRBV27 to TRBJ2-3, with D perhaps matching TRBD2 (7 bases). V was clipped by 3 bases and J by 9 bases, with 10 bases between them. Per the germline V gene, CDR1 is MNHEY and CDR2 is SMNVEV (reference sequence). The CDR3 totals 12 residues. The CDR3 DNA follows: TGTGCCAGCAGTTTGGGGGGGCCCACGCAGTATTTT. This gives the protein CASSLGGPTQYF.

V and J are TRBV7-3 and TRBJ1-1, with 10 bases aligning to TRBD1. J lost 10 bases, V lost 4 bases, and 3 bases had no gene match. The length of the CDR3 is 12 residues. Germline lookup yields CDR1 SGHTA and CDR2 FQGTGA. The CDR3 DNA reads as TGTGCCAGCAGCTCAGACAGGGGGCGAGCTTTCTTT. This encodes CASSSDRGRAFF.

This rearrangement joins TRBV7-9 to TRBJ2-2, with 8 bases fitting TRBD2. Germline V gives CDR1 SEHNR, CDR2 FQNEAQ (reference sequence). This CDR3 has 16 residues. V gave up 1 base and J gave up 1 base; unmatched junction bases: 2. CDR3 in amino acids: CASSLGGRQNTGELFF. Here the CDR3 DNA reads TGTGCCAGCAGCTTAGGCGGGAGGCAGAACACCGGGGAGCTGTTTTTT.

V usage is TRBV5-1 and J usage is TRBJ1-4, with a tentative D call TRBD1 (6 bases). CDR3 length: 15 residues. Trimming cost V 4 bases and J 0 bases, with 10 bases left between them. From germline, CDR1 is SGHRS and CDR2 YFSETQ. CDR3 bases: TGCGCCAGCAGCACAGGGTCTGCAACTAATGAAAAACTGTTTTTT. Its translation is CASSTGSATNEKLFF.

This clone was seen only a few times. The gene calls are TRBV7-9 and TRBJ1-2, with D hard to call. This CDR3 is 12 amino acids long. Germline lookup yields CDR1 SEHNR and CDR2 FQNEAQ (reference sequence). V lost 1 base, J lost 8 bases, and 8 bases lay in between. CDR3 loop: CASSLVSGGYTF. CDR3 sequence (DNA): TGTGCCAGCAGCTTAGTTTCGGGGGGCTACACCTTC.

This clone was picked up a small number of times. V is TRBV7-2 and J is TRBJ1-3; the match to TRBD1 covers 8 bases. The CDR3 spans 19 residues. Germline values: CDR1 SGHTA, CDR2 FQGNSA. The ends lost 1 base at V and 1 base at J; junction bases unmatched: 12. CDR3 protein: CASSLGGQGLPLSGNTIYF. The DNA for the CDR3 is TGTGCCAGCAGCTTAGGCGGACAGGGTTTACCCCTATCTGGAAACACCATATATTTT. The full variable domain, completed using reference TRBV7-2 and TRBJ1-3, is GAGVSQSPSNKVTEKGKDVELRCDPISGHTALYWYRQSLGQGLEFLIYFQGNSAPDKSGLPSDRFSAERTGGSVSTLTIQRTQQEDSAVYLCASSLGGQGLPLSGNTIYFGEGSWLTVV.